This T cell receptor (beta chain) was identified during a study of OX40 agonist ivuxolimab in advanced cancers. Study information: Patients assigned to dose escalation were diagnosed with hepatocellular carcinoma, melanoma, renal cell or head and neck cancer. One patient with hepatocellular carcinoma and two with cutaneous melanoma, three in all, had partial responses.

TCRdb's table, derived via immunoSEQ multiplex PCR, lists solely in-frame clones and lacks some. The sample includes about 100,000 clones, about nine tenths of them seen just once. The CDR3 covers 16 residues. From germline, CDR1 is SGHKS and CDR2 YYEKEE (reference sequence). V was pared by 4 bases and J by 6 bases, with 11 bases of the junction left unmatched. As regards this clone: What it binds is unknown.

Points from the study as a whole: Mean expanded clone counts were higher in CD8+ than CD4+ T cells.

The sample in question was CD4+ or CD8+ T cells sorted from blood, obtained in a trial of the OX40 agonist ivuxolimab. V gene TRBV5-5 combines with J gene TRBJ2-7; 12 bases map to TRBD2. The TCR sequence derives from an adult with an advanced solid tumor such as melanoma, head and neck, liver or kidney cancer. The chain's CDR3 is CASSPRPTSGSREQYF. Written as DNA, the CDR3 is TGTGCCAGCAGCCCCCGCCCGACTAGCGGGAGTCGCGAGCAGTACTTC.